A selection of T cell receptor beta chains follows, all from one sample in a study of Graves' ophthalmopathy and Graves' hyperthyroidism. TCRdb reanalysed the multiplex PCR reads using MiXCR and keeps one entry per CDR3 protein. The table includes a few hundred thousand distinct CDR3 sequences, about 17% detected once. The sample consisted of peripheral blood. The receptors shown here come from an adult man with Graves' ophthalmopathy. Both conserved end residues are part of each CDR3. Fields, in order: CDR3 protein, CDR3 DNA, D gene, clone size, J gene, V gene. A D gene is named only where the DNA matches it firmly. Clone size appears in some rows only: once, few, many, or a class for an expanded clone.

CASSSGTSTGELFF TGTGCCAGTAGTTCGGGGACATCAACCGGGGAGCTGTTTTTT - few TRBJ2-2 TRBV19
CASSRTSGGENTGELFF TGTGCCAGCAGTAGGACTAGCGGGGGGGAGAACACCGGGGAGCTGTTTTTT TRBD2 many TRBJ2-2 TRBV6-4
CASSQRDGQETQYF TGTGCCAGCAGCCAGAGGGACGGACAAGAGACCCAGTACTTC - many TRBJ2-5 TRBV13
CASSFAKNTEAFF TGTGCCAGCAGTTTCGCAAAGAACACTGAAGCTTTCTTT - many TRBJ1-1 TRBV27
CSARDTRNYGYTF TGCAGTGCTAGGGACACGAGAAACTATGGCTACACCTTC - many TRBJ1-2 TRBV20-1
CASSLLTSNSPLHF TGTGCCAGCAGCTTATTAACCTCTAATTCACCCCTCCACTTT - many TRBJ1-6 TRBV7-6
CASRVEAISYEQYF TGTGCCAGCAGAGTGGAGGCGATTTCCTACGAGCAGTACTTC - - TRBJ2-7 TRBV12-3/TRBV12-4
CASLLSGNTEAFF TGTGCCAGTTTGTTATCAGGGAACACTGAAGCTTTCTTT - many TRBJ1-1 TRBV6-1
CATSDSGTVYGYTF TGTGCCACCAGTGATTCCGGGACAGTCTATGGCTACACCTTC TRBD1 many TRBJ1-2 TRBV24-1
CASSYLPGGTDTQYF TGTGCCAGCAGTTACCTCCCCGGGGGCACAGATACGCAGTATTTT - many TRBJ2-3 TRBV6-5
CASSQDPLLKPQHF TGTGCCAGCAGCCAAGATCCGCTTTTAAAGCCCCAGCATTTT - few TRBJ1-5 TRBV4-2
CAWRFNGQGGYTF TGTGCCTGGAGATTTAATGGACAGGGTGGCTACACCTTC TRBD1 many TRBJ1-2 TRBV30
CASSQDVSSYNSPLHF TGTGCCAGCAGCCAAGACGTTAGCTCCTATAATTCACCCCTCCACTTT - many TRBJ1-6 TRBV14
CASSNEGTNQETQYF TGTGCCAGCAGCAACGAAGGGACGAATCAAGAGACCCAGTACTTC - many TRBJ2-5 TRBV7-8
CASRSGERPYEQYF TGTGCCAGCAGGAGCGGGGAACGCCCCTACGAGCAGTACTTC TRBD2 many TRBJ2-7 TRBV7-9
CSARDRGQGGGGYTF TGCAGTGCTAGAGATCGGGGACAGGGCGGGGGTGGCTACACCTTC TRBD1 many TRBJ1-2 TRBV20-1
CASSEGNRGGRTEAFF TGTGCCAGCAGTGAAGGAAACAGGGGGGGGAGAACTGAAGCTTTCTTT TRBD1 - TRBJ1-1 TRBV6-1
CASTDSKETQYF TGCGCCAGCACGGACAGTAAAGAGACCCAGTACTTC - - TRBJ2-5 TRBV10-2
CASTPGGGTQYF TGTGCCAGCACCCCCGGGGGAGGGACCCAGTACTTC - many TRBJ2-5 TRBV6-1
CASKLVTGELFF TGTGCCAGCAAACTTGTCACCGGGGAGCTGTTTTTT - - TRBJ2-2 TRBV12-3/TRBV12-4